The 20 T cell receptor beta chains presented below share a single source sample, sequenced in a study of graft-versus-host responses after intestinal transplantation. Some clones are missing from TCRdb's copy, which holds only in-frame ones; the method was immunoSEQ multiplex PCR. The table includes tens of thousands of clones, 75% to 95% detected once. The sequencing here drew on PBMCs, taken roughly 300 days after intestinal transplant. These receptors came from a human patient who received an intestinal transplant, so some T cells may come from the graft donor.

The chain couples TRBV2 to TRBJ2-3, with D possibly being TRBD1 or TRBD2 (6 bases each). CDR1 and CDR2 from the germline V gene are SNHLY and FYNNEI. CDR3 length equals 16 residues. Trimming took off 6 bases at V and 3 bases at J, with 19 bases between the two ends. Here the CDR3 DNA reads TGTGCCAGCAGGGCGGGACACGAAATCAGAACAGATACGCAGTATTTT. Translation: CASRAGHEIRTDTQYF.

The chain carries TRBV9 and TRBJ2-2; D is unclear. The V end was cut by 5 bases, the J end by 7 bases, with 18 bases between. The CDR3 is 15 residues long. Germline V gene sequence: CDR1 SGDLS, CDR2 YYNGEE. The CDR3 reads CASSRPDRVRGELFF. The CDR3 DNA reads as TGTGCCAGCAGTAGACCAGACCGGGTGCGCGGGGAGCTGTTTTTT.

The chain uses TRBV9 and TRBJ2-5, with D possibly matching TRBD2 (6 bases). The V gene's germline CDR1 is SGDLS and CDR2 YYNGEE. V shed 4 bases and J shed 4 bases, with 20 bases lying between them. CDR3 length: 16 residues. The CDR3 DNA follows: TGTGCCAGCAGCTCGTCCTCTAGCGCTCGGGGAGAGACCCAGTACTTC. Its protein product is CASSSSSSARGETQYF.

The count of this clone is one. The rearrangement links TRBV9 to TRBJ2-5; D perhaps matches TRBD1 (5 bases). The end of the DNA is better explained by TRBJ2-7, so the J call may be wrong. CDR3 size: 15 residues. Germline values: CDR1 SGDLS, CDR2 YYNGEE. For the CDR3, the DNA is TGTGCCAGCAGCGTAGGGACATTAACCTCCTACGAGCAGTACTTC. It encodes CASSVGTLTSYEQYF.

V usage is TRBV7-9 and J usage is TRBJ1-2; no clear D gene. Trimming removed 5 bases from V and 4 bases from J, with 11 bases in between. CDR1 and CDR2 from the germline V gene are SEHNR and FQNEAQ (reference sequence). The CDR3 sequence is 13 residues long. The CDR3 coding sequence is TGTGCCAGCAGCCGCGGACTGCTCTATGGCTACACCTTC. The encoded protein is CASSRGLLYGYTF.

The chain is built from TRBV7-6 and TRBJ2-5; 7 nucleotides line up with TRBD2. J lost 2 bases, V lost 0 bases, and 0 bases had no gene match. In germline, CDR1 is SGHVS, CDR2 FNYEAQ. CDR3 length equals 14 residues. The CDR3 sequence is CASSLAGGQETQYF. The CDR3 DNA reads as TGTGCCAGCAGCTTAGCGGGAGGGCAAGAGACCCAGTACTTC.

The CDR3 loop reads CASSLGTDRIGGYTF. For the CDR3, the DNA is TGTGCCAGCAGCTTAGGAACGGACAGGATAGGGGGCTACACCTTC. The chain uses TRBV7-3 and TRBJ1-2, with 7 bases identical to TRBD1. The CDR3 is made up of 15 amino acids. The junction had 11 bases not matched to a gene; V was cut back by 2 bases and J by 8 bases. Germline CDR1 SGHTA, CDR2 FQGTGA.

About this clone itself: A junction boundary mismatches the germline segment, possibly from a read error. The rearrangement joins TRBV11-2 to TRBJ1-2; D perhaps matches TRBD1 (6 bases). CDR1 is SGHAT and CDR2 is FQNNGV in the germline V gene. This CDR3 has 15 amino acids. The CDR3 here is CAGSLAGGRGYGYTF. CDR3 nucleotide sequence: TGTGCCGGCAGCTTAGCTGGGGGGCGAGGCTATGGCTACACCTTC.

The DNA for the CDR3 is TGTGCCAGCAGCCCTATGACAGGGGGCGAGCAGTACTTC. This encodes CASSPMTGGEQYF. The V gene is TRBV28, the J gene TRBJ2-7, with 9 bases lining up with TRBD1. The junction had 6 bases not matched to a gene; V was cut back by 6 bases and J by 6 bases. The CDR3 loop spans 13 amino acids. The germline V gene has CDR1 MDHEN and CDR2 SYDVKM.

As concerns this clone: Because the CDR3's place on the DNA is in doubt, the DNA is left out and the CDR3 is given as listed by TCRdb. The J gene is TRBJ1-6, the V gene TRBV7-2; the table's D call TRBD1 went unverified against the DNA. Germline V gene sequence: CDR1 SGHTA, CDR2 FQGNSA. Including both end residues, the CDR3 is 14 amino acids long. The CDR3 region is CASSAWTFAPPLHF.

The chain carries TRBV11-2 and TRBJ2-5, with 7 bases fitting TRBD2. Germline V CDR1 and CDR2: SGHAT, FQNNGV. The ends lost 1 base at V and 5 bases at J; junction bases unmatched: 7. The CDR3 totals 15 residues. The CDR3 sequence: CASSLGGGGRETQYF. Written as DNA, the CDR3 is TGTGCCAGCAGCTTAGGGGGCGGGGGACGGGAGACCCAGTACTTC.

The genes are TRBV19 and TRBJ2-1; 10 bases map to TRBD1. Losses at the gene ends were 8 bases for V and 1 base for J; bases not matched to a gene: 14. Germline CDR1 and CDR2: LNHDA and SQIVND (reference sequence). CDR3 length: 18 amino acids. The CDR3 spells CASRPLRTGGFSYNEQFF. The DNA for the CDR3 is TGTGCCAGTCGCCCCCTTAGGACAGGGGGATTTTCCTACAATGAGCAGTTCTTC.

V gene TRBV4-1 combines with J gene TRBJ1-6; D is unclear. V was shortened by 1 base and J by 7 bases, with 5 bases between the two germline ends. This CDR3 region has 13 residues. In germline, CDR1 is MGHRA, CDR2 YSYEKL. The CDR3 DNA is TGCGCCAGCAGCCAAGGACAAAATTCACCCCTCCACTTT. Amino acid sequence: CASSQGQNSPLHF.

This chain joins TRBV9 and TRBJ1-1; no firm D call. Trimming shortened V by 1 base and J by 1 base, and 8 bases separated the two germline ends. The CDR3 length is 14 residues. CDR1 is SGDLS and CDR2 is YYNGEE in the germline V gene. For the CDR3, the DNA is TGTGCCAGCAGCGTATCTGGGGAGAACACTGAAGCTTTCTTT. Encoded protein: CASSVSGENTEAFF.

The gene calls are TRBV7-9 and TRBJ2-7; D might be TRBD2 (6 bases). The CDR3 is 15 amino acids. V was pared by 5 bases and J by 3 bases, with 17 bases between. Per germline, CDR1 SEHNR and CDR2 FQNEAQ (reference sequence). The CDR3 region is CASSTSGASFYEQYF. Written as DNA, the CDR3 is TGTGCCAGCAGCACGTCGGGAGCCTCCTTCTACGAGCAGTACTTC.

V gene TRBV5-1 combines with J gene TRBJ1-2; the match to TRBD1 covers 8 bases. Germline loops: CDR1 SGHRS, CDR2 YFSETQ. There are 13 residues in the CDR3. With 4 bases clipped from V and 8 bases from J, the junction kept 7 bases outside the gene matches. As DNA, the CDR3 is TGCGCCAGCAGCCCCGCGACAGGGGCCGGCTACACCTTC. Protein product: CASSPATGAGYTF.

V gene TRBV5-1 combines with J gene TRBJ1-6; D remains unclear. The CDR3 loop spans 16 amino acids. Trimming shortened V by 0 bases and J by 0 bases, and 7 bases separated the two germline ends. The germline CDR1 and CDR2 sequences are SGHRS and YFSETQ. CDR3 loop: CASSLVGSSYNSPLHF. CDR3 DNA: TGCGCCAGCAGCTTGGTGGGCAGCTCCTATAATTCACCCCTCCACTTT. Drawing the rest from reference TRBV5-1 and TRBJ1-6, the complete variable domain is KAGVTQTPRYLIKTRGQQVTLSCSPISGHRSVSWYQQTPGQGLQFLFEYFSETQRNKGNFPGRFSGRQFSNSRSEMNVSTLELGDSALYLCASSLVGSSYNSPLHFGNGTRLTVT.

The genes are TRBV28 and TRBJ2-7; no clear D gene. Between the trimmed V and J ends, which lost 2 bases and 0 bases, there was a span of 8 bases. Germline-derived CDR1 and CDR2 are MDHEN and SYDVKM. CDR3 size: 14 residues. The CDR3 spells CASSLPVDSYEQYF. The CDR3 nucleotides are TGTGCCAGCAGTTTACCCGTTGACTCCTACGAGCAGTACTTC. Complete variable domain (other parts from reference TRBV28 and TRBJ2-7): DVKVTQSSRYLVKRTGEKVFLECVQDMDHENMFWYRQDPGLGLRLIYFSYDVKMKEKGDIPEGYSVSREKKERFSLILESASTNQTSMYLCASSLPVDSYEQYFGPGTRLTVT.

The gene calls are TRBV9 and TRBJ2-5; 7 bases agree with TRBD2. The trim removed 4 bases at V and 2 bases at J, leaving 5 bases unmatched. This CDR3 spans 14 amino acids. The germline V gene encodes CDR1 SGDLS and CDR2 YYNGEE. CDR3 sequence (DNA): TGTGCCAGCAGCCCGCGGACTAGACAAGAGACCCAGTACTTC. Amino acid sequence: CASSPRTRQETQYF.

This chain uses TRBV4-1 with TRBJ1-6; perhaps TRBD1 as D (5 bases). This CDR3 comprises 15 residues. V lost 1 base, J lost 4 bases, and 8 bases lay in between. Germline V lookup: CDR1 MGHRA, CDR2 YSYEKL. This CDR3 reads CASSQGGGYNSPLHF. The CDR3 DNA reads TGCGCCAGCAGCCAAGGGGGGGGATATAATTCACCCCTCCACTTT.